The source of this TCR beta chain is a study of T cell repertoires in cytomegalovirus infection. Whole-study results and caveats: Public TCR beta family frequency separated CMV-and-HLA carriers, including in an independent cohort.

TCRdb reprocessed the reads via MiXCR and lists one record per CDR3 protein. This repertoire shows about 830,000 distinct CDR3 sequences, 30% to 35% found once; its top ten account for 9.5% to 15%. This clonotype came up a few times. Its antigen is unknown. There are 14 residues in the CDR3. Germline lookup yields CDR1 LNHDA and CDR2 SQIVND (reference sequence). V shed 5 bases and J shed 7 bases, with 15 bases lying between them. This TCR was recovered from a human donor in good health (CMV status not recorded). Some clones in this sample may be carry-over from other donors' samples. The source material was cultured CD8+ T cells from PBMCs, sampled from culture after CMV antigen stimulation. V usage is TRBV19 and J usage is TRBJ1-5, with D uncertain. CDR3 sequence reads: CASSPGLTRQPQHF. The CDR3 DNA is TGTGCCAGTAGTCCGGGTCTTACACGACAGCCCCAGCATTTT.